These 5 T cell receptor beta chains share one sample of origin, sequenced in a study of T-cell reconstitution after alpha-beta-depleted transplantation in children. The authors prepared the TCRbeta library with unique molecular identifiers. One entry per CDR3 protein, called by TCRdb with MiXCR from the PCR reads. This sample yields around 400,000 distinct CDR3 sequences, of which about a fifth are seen a single time; about 3.8% belongs to the top ten. The sample in question was PBMCs from the stem cell graft donor, obtained from the stem cell graft. The receptors derive from a human donor who donated a stem cell graft to a child with acute myeloid leukemia.

This chain joins TRBV24-1 and TRBJ2-1, with D possibly being TRBD2 (5 bases). Between the trimmed V and J ends, which lost 1 base and 0 bases, there was a span of 15 bases. Germline loops: CDR1 KGHDR, CDR2 SFDVKD. The CDR3 loop spans 18 amino acids. CDR3 nucleotides: TGTGCCACCAGTGATTTTGGTATCGGGATAAGCTCCTACAATGAGCAGTTCTTC. It is translated as CATSDFGIGISSYNEQFF.

This clonotype was observed at least ten times. The chain links TRBV20-1 to TRBJ2-3; D remains unclear. Germline loops: CDR1 DFQATT, CDR2 SNEGSKA (reference sequence). Trimming took off 0 bases at V and 1 base at J, with 5 bases between the two ends. The CDR3 totals 13 residues. CDR3 in DNA: TGCAGTGCTAGAGATACAGGCACAGATACGCAGTATTTT. It specifies CSARDTGTDTQYF.

The chain links TRBV28 to TRBJ2-3; 7 bases line up with TRBD1. Germline CDR1 reads MDHEN; CDR2 reads SYDVKM. The V and J ends lost 7 bases and 6 bases, in that order; junction bases with no gene match: 10. The CDR3 is made up of 14 amino acids. The CDR3 region has the DNA TGTGCCAGCACCGACACAGGGGTGGGGGATACGCAGTATTTT. This gives the protein CASTDTGVGDTQYF.

About this clonotype: A much larger clone differs from this one at a single base, so this may be a read error. The J gene is TRBJ2-1, the V gene TRBV19, with D perhaps TRBD2 (5 bases). This CDR3 has 16 residues. V lost 2 bases and J lost 8, with 19 bases in between. Germline lookup yields CDR1 LNHDA and CDR2 SQIVND (reference sequence). This chain's CDR3 is CASSITGSAFWDEQFF. The CDR3 nucleotides read TGTGCCAGTAGTATAACGGGAAGCGCGTTTTGGGATGAGCAGTTCTTC. Filled out from reference TRBV19 and TRBJ2-1, the complete variable domain reads DGGITQSPKYLFRKEGQNVTLSCEQNLNHDAMYWYRQDPGQGLRLIYYSQIVNDFQKGDIAEGYSVSREKKESFPLTVTSAQKNPTAFYLCASSITGSAFWDEQFFGPGTRLTVL.

The J gene is TRBJ2-4, the V gene TRBV7-9; maybe TRBD2 (6 bases). The V and J ends lost 1 base and 3 bases respectively, with 13 bases between them. The germline V gene encodes CDR1 SEHNR and CDR2 FQNEAQ (reference sequence). The CDR3 has 16 amino acids. CDR3 sequence reads: CASSLVDPEGKNIQYF. CDR3 nucleotides: TGTGCCAGCAGCTTAGTCGACCCGGAGGGCAAAAACATTCAGTACTTC.